A single sample gave rise to the 25 T cell receptor beta chains below, sequenced in a study of lymphopenia after photon versus proton radiotherapy. Profiled with immunoSEQ multiplex PCR; TCRdb holds only in-frame clones, not every one. The table shows around 23,000 clones, with roughly 86% occurring only once. Specimen: peripheral blood, collected from a patient treated with photon-based radiotherapy. These receptors were taken from a man between 50 and 59 years old with gastric cancer.

The rearrangement uses TRBV7-2 and TRBJ1-2, with D possibly being TRBD1 (5 bases). The V gene's germline CDR1 is SGHTA and CDR2 FQGNSA. V lost 2 bases, J lost 4 bases, and 11 bases lay in between. The CDR3 covers 14 residues. The CDR3 DNA is TGTGCCAGCAGCTTATCCTTTAGGGGCTATGGCTACACCTTC. Its protein product is CASSLSFRGYGYTF.

The gene calls are TRBV19 and TRBJ2-1; D ambiguous. V lost 5 bases to trimming and J lost 0 bases, with 14 bases between them. This CDR3 comprises 16 residues. The germline CDR1 and CDR2 sequences are LNHDA and SQIVND (reference sequence). The CDR3 sequence: CASSPRILSSYNEQFF. In DNA, the CDR3 is TGTGCCAGTAGTCCTCGGATCCTTAGCTCCTACAATGAGCAGTTCTTC.

V usage is TRBV6-4 and J usage is TRBJ2-1, with D possibly being TRBD1 (6 bases). Germline V lookup: CDR1 MRHNA, CDR2 SNTAGT. The length of the CDR3 is 16 residues. V lost 2 bases to trimming and J lost 4 bases, with 15 bases between them. The CDR3 DNA is TGTGCCAGCAGTGACGGTGGGGGACATAATTACAATGAGCAGTTCTTC. Translated: CASSDGGGHNYNEQFF.

The genes are TRBV2 and TRBJ2-7; TRBD1 aligns across 11 bases. With 10 bases clipped from V and 7 bases from J, the junction kept 6 bases outside the gene matches. The CDR3 extends over 12 amino acids. Germline V gives CDR1 SNHLY, CDR2 FYNNEI. CDR3 sequence (DNA): TGTGCCACCGGGACAGGGGGAGCTGAGCAGTACGTC. Translating it yields CATGTGGAEQYV.

The V gene is TRBV11-2, the J gene TRBJ1-2, with D perhaps TRBD1 (5 bases). V was trimmed by 2 bases and J by 5 bases, leaving 9 bases between them. CDR1 and CDR2 (germline): SGHAT, FQNNGV. This CDR3 has 13 residues. CDR3 sequence reads: CASSLSGVYGYTF. CDR3 in DNA: TGTGCCAGCAGCTTATCGGGGGTTTATGGCTACACCTTC.

This clone was seen a handful of times. The chain carries TRBV7-6 and TRBJ2-5; TRBD1 aligns across 7 bases. CDR3 length equals 13 residues. Looked up from germline, CDR1 is SGHVS and CDR2 is FNYEAQ. Unmatched junction bases numbered 3, after V lost 5 bases and J lost 3 bases. The CDR3 loop reads CASSLTGEETQYF. Written as DNA, the CDR3 is TGTGCCAGCAGCCTTACAGGGGAAGAGACCCAGTACTTC.

V gene TRBV29-1 combines with J gene TRBJ2-3; 8 positions agree with TRBD1. Trimming cost V 2 bases and J 1 base; bases outside gene matches: 5. CDR1 and CDR2 (germline): SQVTM, ANQGSEA. The CDR3 has 15 amino acids. DNA of the CDR3: TGCAGCGTTGAATTCTCGGGACAGGGCACAGATACGCAGTATTTT. This translates into CSVEFSGQGTDTQYF.

The gene calls are TRBV23-1 and TRBJ2-7, with 7 bases lining up with TRBD1. TRBV23-1 is annotated as an ORF whose role is uncertain. The CDR3 is made up of 14 amino acids. The ends lost 8 bases at V and 6 bases at J; junction bases unmatched: 13. CDR3: CASRNDRELSEQYV. The CDR3 nucleotides are TGCGCCAGCCGAAACGACAGGGAGCTTTCCGAGCAGTACGTC.

This chain links TRBV6-4 with TRBJ1-2, with 7 bases that match TRBD1. CDR1 MRHNA and CDR2 SNTAGT come from the germline V gene. V lost 5 bases and J lost 4; bases outside the gene matches: 4. The CDR3 is 13 residues long. The CDR3 DNA follows: TGTGCCAGCAGTTTACCAGGGGGCTATGGCTACACCTTC. It is translated as CASSLPGGYGYTF.

This chain links TRBV18 with TRBJ1-3; D unclear. Germline lookup yields CDR1 KGHSH and CDR2 LQKENI. The CDR3 has 15 amino acids. The V end was cut by 4 bases, the J end by 1 base, with 11 bases between. CDR3 nucleotides: TGTGCCAGCTCACGCAGCAGTAGTTCTGGAAACACCATATATTTT. Its translation is CASSRSSSSGNTIYF.

This chain connects TRBV11-3 to TRBJ2-2; D uncertain. Trimming removed 2 bases at V and 7 bases at J, with 8 bases between. From germline, CDR1 is SGHNT and CDR2 YENEEA. The CDR3 has 13 residues. The CDR3 DNA follows: TGTGCCAGCAGCTTACTCCCGGGCGGGGAGCTGTTTTTT. Amino acid sequence: CASSLLPGGELFF.

The chain links TRBV27 to TRBJ1-2; 11 bases agree with TRBD1. Germline CDR1 is MNHEY and CDR2 is SMNVEV (reference sequence). V was clipped by 4 bases and J by 5 bases; unmatched bases: 6. The CDR3 is 15 amino acids. In DNA, the CDR3 is TGTGCCAGCAGTTCTGGGACAGGGGGTATGTATGGCTACACCTTC. Residues: CASSSGTGGMYGYTF.

This clone was seen once. This sequence joins TRBV7-9 and TRBJ2-7; TRBD1 is a possible D gene (6 bases). CDR1 SEHNR and CDR2 FQNEAQ come from the germline V gene (reference sequence). This CDR3 has 16 amino acids. Between the trimmed V and J ends, which lost 5 bases and 4 bases, there was a span of 21 bases. CDR3 residues: CASSPPGTYIDYEQYV. The CDR3 nucleotides are TGTGCCAGCAGCCCGCCCGGGACATATATCGATTACGAGCAGTACGTC.

This clone has a single count. The chain carries TRBV19 and TRBJ1-2; D may be TRBD1 (6 bases). The length of the CDR3 is 13 residues. CDR1 is LNHDA, CDR2 SQIVND, per germline (reference sequence). Trimming shortened V by 6 bases and J by 7 bases, and 15 bases separated the two germline ends. CDR3: CASREKAGAGYTF. CDR3 DNA: TGTGCCAGTAGGGAGAAGGCAGGGGCTGGCTACACCTTC.

This clone was seen more than once but under ten times. The rearrangement uses TRBV7-7 and TRBJ2-5, with D perhaps assigned TRBD1 or TRBD2 (7 bases each). Trimming took off 3 bases at V and 5 bases at J, with 16 bases between the two ends. The germline CDR1 and CDR2 sequences are SSHAT and FNYEAQ (reference sequence). This CDR3 is built from 15 residues. The CDR3 loop is CASSFREGAGETQYF. The DNA of the CDR3 is TGTGCCAGCAGCTTTAGGGAGGGGGCAGGGGAGACCCAGTACTTC.

The chain links TRBV6-5 to TRBJ2-2; perhaps TRBD2 as D (6 bases). With 6 bases removed from V and 4 bases from J, the gap between germline ends came to 12 bases. The CDR3 has 14 amino acids. CDR1 is MNHEY and CDR2 is SVGAGI in the germline V gene. CDR3 sequence: CASRHRELTGELFF. In DNA form, the CDR3 reads TGTGCCAGCAGGCACCGGGAGCTCACCGGGGAGCTGTTTTTT.

The chain is built from TRBV29-1 and TRBJ1-2, with D maybe TRBD1 (6 bases). This CDR3 is 13 amino acids long. Per the germline V gene, CDR1 is SQVTM and CDR2 is ANQGSEA. Trimming removed 1 base at V and 7 bases at J, with 13 bases between. The CDR3 coding sequence is TGCAGCGTTGAAGTTGGACAGTCTACTGGCTACACCTTC. It translates to CSVEVGQSTGYTF.

The V gene is TRBV30, the J gene TRBJ2-2; either TRBD1 or TRBD2 may fit D (5 bases each). V was trimmed by 0 bases and J by 4 bases, leaving 21 bases between them. The germline CDR1 and CDR2 sequences are GTSNPN and SVGIG (reference sequence). The CDR3 has 18 residues. The CDR3 bases are TGTGCCTGGAGTGTACAACGGATAGGGGTTCGGGGCACCGGGGAGCTGTTTTTT. Translation gives CAWSVQRIGVRGTGELFF. Supplemented by reference TRBV30 and TRBJ2-2, the full variable domain reads SQTIHQWPATLVQPVGSPLSLECTVEGTSNPNLYWYRQAAGRGLQLLFYSVGIGQISSEVPQNLSASRPQDRQFILSSKKLLLSDSGFYLCAWSVQRIGVRGTGELFFGEGSRLTVL.

The chain is built from TRBV5-1 and TRBJ2-1, with unresolved D. The CDR3 sequence is 16 residues long. Looked up from germline, CDR1 is SGHRS and CDR2 is YFSETQ. Trimming left V 5 bases short and J 5 bases short, with 20 bases between. CDR3 nucleotide sequence: TGCGCCAGCAGTTATACTATTGCGCAATTCAACAATGAGCAGTTCTTC. As protein: CASSYTIAQFNNEQFF.

This chain connects TRBV10-2 to TRBJ2-7; 7 bases align to TRBD1. With V trimmed by 6 bases and J by 0 bases, 8 bases remained unmatched. Germline CDR1 and CDR2: WSHSY and SAAADI. CDR3 length: 15 residues. The DNA of the CDR3 is TGCGCCAGCAGCCGACGCGCAGGGGGCTCCTACGAGCAGTACGTC. It yields the protein CASSRRAGGSYEQYV.

The V call is TRBV30, the J call TRBJ1-1; no firm D call. CDR1 is GTSNPN, CDR2 SVGIG, per germline (reference sequence). CDR3 length: 14 residues. Between the trimmed V and J ends, which lost 0 bases and 10 bases, there was a span of 18 bases. This CDR3 reads CAWSVLGGSGGAFF. CDR3 DNA: TGTGCCTGGAGTGTACTTGGAGGGTCCGGCGGAGCTTTCTTT.

In this sample, this clone turned up a few times. This probably arose from a read error, given a far larger clone one base away. The V and J genes are TRBV14 and TRBJ2-5, with D hard to call. V lost 0 bases and J 7 bases, leaving 0 bases between the germline ends. The CDR3 loop spans 10 amino acids. CDR1 SGHDN and CDR2 FVKESK come from the germline V gene. Here the CDR3 DNA reads TGTGCCAGCAGCCAAGAGACCCAGTACTTC. This codes for CASSQETQYF. Full variable domain (missing parts from reference TRBV14 and TRBJ2-5): EAGVTQFPSHSVIEKGQTVTLRCDPISGHDNLYWYRRVMGKEIKFLLHFVKESKQDESGMPNNRFLAERTGGTYSTLKVQPAELEDSGVYFCASSQETQYFGPGTRLLVL.

The V call is TRBV5-6, the J call TRBJ2-5; 9 bases fit TRBD1. The junction had 6 bases not matched to a gene; V was cut back by 4 bases and J by 5 bases. CDR3 length: 14 amino acids. The germline V gene has CDR1 SGHDT and CDR2 YYEEEE. The CDR3 DNA is TGTGCCAGCAGCCTACAGGGGGCGCGGGAGACCCAGTACTTC. It yields the protein CASSLQGARETQYF.

The rearrangement joins TRBV5-5 to TRBJ2-1; no clear D gene. Germline lookup yields CDR1 SGHKS and CDR2 YYEKEE (reference sequence). With 3 bases removed from V and 6 bases from J, the gap between germline ends came to 10 bases. The CDR3 consists of 13 residues. CDR3 DNA: TGTGCCAGCAGCTCCCGGAGTAGCAATGAGCAGTTCTTC. Amino acids: CASSSRSSNEQFF.

This chain uses TRBV15 with TRBJ2-4; D may be TRBD1 or TRBD2 (6 bases each). Per germline, CDR1 LNHNV and CDR2 YYDKDF (reference sequence). This CDR3 is 15 amino acids long. V dropped 1 base and J dropped 7 bases, with 14 bases sitting between them. Here the CDR3 reads CATSRAGRGLNIQYF. The CDR3 DNA sequence: TGTGCCACCAGCAGAGCGGGCCGGGGGCTCAACATTCAGTACTTC. Full variable domain (remainder filled in from reference TRBV15 and TRBJ2-4): DAMVIQNPRYQVTQFGKPVTLSCSQTLNHNVMYWYQQKSSQAPKLLFHYYDKDFNNEADTPDNFQSRRPNTSFCFLDIRSPGLGDTAMYLCATSRAGRGLNIQYFGAGTRLSVL.